The 22 T cell receptor beta chains below were found in one sample sequenced in a study of blood T cell repertoires in COVID-19. This table comes from immunoSEQ multiplex PCR, and its TCRdb copy is limited to in-frame clones, with some not included. The table records fewer than 85,000 clones, around 80% of them present only once. Sequenced input: peripheral blood. The source is a man in his sixties with active or convalescent COVID-19.

The V call is TRBV4-2, the J call TRBJ2-1; 7 positions agree with TRBD1. The CDR3 is 16 residues long. The V gene end was trimmed by 1 base and the J gene end by 9 bases; junction bases not matched to a gene: 12. In germline, CDR1 is LGHNA, CDR2 YNFKEQ. In DNA, the CDR3 is TGTGCCAGCAGCCAAGGCGCAAACGGACAGGCGGGTGAGCAGTTCTTC. It is translated as CASSQGANGQAGEQFF.

This clone has just a few counts. The chain employs TRBV6-6 and TRBJ1-4; 7 nucleotides line up with TRBD1. The V segment lost 2 bases and the J segment 3 bases; nucleotides outside the gene matches: 6. The V gene's germline CDR1 is MNHNY and CDR2 SVGAGI (reference sequence). The CDR3 spans 16 residues. CDR3 residues: CASSYAPTGANEKLFF. In DNA form, the CDR3 reads TGTGCCAGCAGTTACGCCCCCACAGGGGCTAATGAAAAACTGTTTTTT.

The J gene is TRBJ2-1, the V gene TRBV30, with D maybe TRBD2 (7 bases). V was shortened by 4 bases and J by 2 bases, with 9 bases between the two germline ends. This CDR3 comprises 13 residues. CDR1 and CDR2 (germline): GTSNPN, SVGIG (reference sequence). Here the CDR3 reads CAWMGGPYNEQFF. CDR3 sequence (DNA): TGTGCCTGGATGGGGGGGCCCTACAATGAGCAGTTCTTC.

V usage is TRBV27 and J usage is TRBJ2-4; D is possibly TRBD2 (7 bases). Germline V CDR1 and CDR2: MNHEY, SMNVEV (reference sequence). Trimming took 2 bases from V and 9 from J, leaving 14 bases between them. This CDR3 is built from 14 residues. The DNA of the CDR3 is TGTGCCAGCAGTTTAAAGGGGGGGGGCAGCATTCAGTACTTC. Protein: CASSLKGGGSIQYF.

The V and J genes are TRBV4-2 and TRBJ1-2; 7 bases map to TRBD1. V trimming: 0 bases; J trimming: 2 bases; junction bases outside the gene matches: 6. Per germline, CDR1 LGHNA and CDR2 YNFKEQ. The CDR3 consists of 16 residues. For the CDR3, the DNA is TGTGCCAGCAGCCAAGAGCCGGGACAGTCAAACTATGGCTACACCTTC. Protein product: CASSQEPGQSNYGYTF.

V usage is TRBV12-3 or TRBV12-4 and J usage is TRBJ1-1; no firm D call. V was trimmed by 6 bases and J by 0 bases, leaving 5 bases between them. The CDR3 has 12 residues. In nucleotides, the CDR3 is TGTGCCAGCAGCTATCTGAACACTGAAGCTTTCTTT. Protein sequence: CASSYLNTEAFF.

This chain connects TRBV28 to TRBJ1-5, with 8 bases that match TRBD1. The V gene end was trimmed by 3 bases and the J gene end by 0 bases; junction bases not matched to a gene: 4. The CDR3 extends over 16 amino acids. Germline values: CDR1 MDHEN, CDR2 SYDVKM. The DNA of the CDR3 is TGTGCCAGCAGTTTGACAGGGGCCTATAGCAATCAGCCCCAGCATTTT. Translation: CASSLTGAYSNQPQHF.

V usage is TRBV19 and J usage is TRBJ2-7, with D tentatively TRBD1 (6 bases). With 3 bases removed from V and 2 bases from J, the gap between germline ends came to 14 bases. CDR1 is LNHDA and CDR2 is SQIVND in the germline V gene (reference sequence). CDR3 length: 15 residues. The CDR3 coding sequence is TGTGCCAGTAGTATCACGGCAGGGGCCACCTACGAGCAGTACTTC. It yields the protein CASSITAGATYEQYF.

This clone was seen more than once but under ten times. The V call is TRBV5-5, the J call TRBJ1-1, with D hard to call. Germline CDR1 and CDR2: SGHKS and YYEKEE (reference sequence). Trimming took off 1 base at V and 3 bases at J, with 7 bases between the two ends. The CDR3 contains 13 residues. The CDR3 DNA reads TGTGCCAGCAGCTTGATTCCGGACACTGAAGCTTTCTTT. Translated: CASSLIPDTEAFF.

This clone has a handful of counts. The chain joins TRBV29-1 to TRBJ1-6, with D unresolved. Trimming left V 5 bases short and J 8 bases short, with 16 bases between. CDR3 length: 14 residues. Per germline, CDR1 SQVTM and CDR2 ANQGSEA. The CDR3 sequence: CSVMLNSGDSPLHF. The CDR3 region has the DNA TGCAGCGTTATGTTAAATTCCGGGGATTCACCCCTCCACTTT. The full variable domain, in which reference TRBV29-1 and TRBJ1-6 provide the parts outside the CDR3, is SAVISQKPSRDICQRGTSLTIQCQVDSQVTMMFWYRQQPGQSLTLIATANQGSEATYESGFVIDKFPISRPNLTFSTLTVSNMSPEDSSIYLCSVMLNSGDSPLHFGNGTRLTVT.

The rearrangement joins TRBV28 to TRBJ1-5; 9 nucleotides align to TRBD1. From germline, CDR1 is MDHEN and CDR2 SYDVKM. Trimming removed 11 bases from V and 5 bases from J; junction bases left unmatched: 16. This CDR3 is 16 amino acids long. The CDR3: CASSPYRGLSYQPQHF. CDR3 in DNA: TGTGCCTCTAGTCCTTACAGGGGGCTGAGCTATCAGCCCCAGCATTTT.

The chain couples TRBV10-3 to TRBJ1-2, with a weak D call TRBD1 (5 bases). From germline, CDR1 is ENHRY and CDR2 SYGVKD. V gave up 5 bases and J gave up 3 bases, with 7 bases separating them. The CDR3 has 12 amino acids. In DNA form, the CDR3 reads TGTGCCATCAGTTGGGGCGACTATGGCTACACCTTC. Protein sequence: CAISWGDYGYTF.

CDR3 sequence reads: CATRGGQNQPQHF. The CDR3 coding sequence is TGTGCCACCAGGGGAGGACAAAATCAGCCCCAGCATTTT. The rearrangement joins TRBV2 to TRBJ1-5; D might be TRBD1 (6 bases). V lost 10 bases and J lost 4, with 14 bases in between. The CDR3 extends over 13 amino acids. Germline V CDR1 and CDR2: SNHLY, FYNNEI. Variable domain in full (rest from reference TRBV2 and TRBJ1-5): EPEVTQTPSHQVTQMGQEVILRCVPISNHLYFYWYRQILGQKVEFLVSFYNNEISEKSEIFDDQFSVERPDGSNFTLKIRSTKLEDSAMYFCATRGGQNQPQHFGDGTRLSIL.

The genes are TRBV7-9 and TRBJ1-3; the D is unclear. Germline-derived CDR1 and CDR2 are SEHNR and FQNEAQ (reference sequence). The V gene lost 5 bases and the J gene lost 2 bases, with 7 bases spanning the gap. This CDR3 contains 13 residues. CDR3 region: CASSPTPGNTIYF. DNA of the CDR3: TGTGCCAGCAGCCCCACTCCTGGAAACACCATATATTTT.

This CDR3 is CASSLTSTSGGADTQYF. The CDR3 region has the DNA TGTGCCAGCAGCCTGACTTCAACTAGCGGGGGCGCAGATACGCAGTATTTT. The chain employs TRBV7-2 and TRBJ2-3; the match to TRBD2 covers 11 bases. CDR1 is SGHTA and CDR2 is FQGNSA in the germline V gene. V shed 5 bases, J shed 4 bases, and the junction held 11 bases outside the gene matches. This CDR3 is 17 amino acids long.

The CDR3 sequence is CASSLGTGGNSPLHF. The DNA of the CDR3 is TGCGCCAGCAGCTTGGGAACAGGGGGTAATTCACCCCTCCACTTT. The chain carries TRBV5-1 and TRBJ1-6; the match to TRBD1 covers 8 bases. The V segment lost 0 bases and the J segment 6 bases; nucleotides outside the gene matches: 2. Germline V lookup: CDR1 SGHRS, CDR2 YFSETQ. This CDR3 comprises 15 residues. The whole variable domain, remainder taken from reference TRBV5-1 and TRBJ1-6, is KAGVTQTPRYLIKTRGQQVTLSCSPISGHRSVSWYQQTPGQGLQFLFEYFSETQRNKGNFPGRFSGRQFSNSRSEMNVSTLELGDSALYLCASSLGTGGNSPLHFGNGTRLTVT.

The chain is built from TRBV5-6 and TRBJ2-4, with no clear D. Per the germline V gene, CDR1 is SGHDT and CDR2 is YYEEEE. The CDR3 length is 15 residues. Trimming stripped 0 bases from V and 0 bases from J, with 7 bases between. The CDR3 nucleotides read TGTGCCAGCAGCTTGGACCCAGTAGCCAAAAACATTCAGTACTTC. Its translation: CASSLDPVAKNIQYF. Drawing the rest from reference TRBV5-6 and TRBJ2-4, the complete variable domain is DAGVTQSPTHLIKTRGQQVTLRCSPKSGHDTVSWYQQALGQGPQFIFQYYEEEERQRGNFPDRFSGHQFPNYSSELNVNALLLGDSALYLCASSLDPVAKNIQYFGAGTRLSVL.

The genes are TRBV28 and TRBJ1-3; D unclear. The germline V gene has CDR1 MDHEN and CDR2 SYDVKM. CDR3 length: 15 amino acids. The germline V and J ends were trimmed by 5 bases and 3 bases, with 14 bases remaining between them. CDR3 sequence reads: CASSTISGVGNTIYF. The CDR3 nucleotides read TGTGCCAGCAGTACCATCAGCGGGGTTGGAAACACCATATATTTT.

The chain is built from TRBV5-4 and TRBJ2-3, with D unresolved. This CDR3 region has 16 residues. Germline V gene lookup returns CDR1 SGHNT and CDR2 YYREEE (reference sequence). The ends were cut back, 1 base at V and 4 bases at J, with 16 bases in the middle. Here the CDR3 DNA reads TGTGCCAGCAGCTTGAGTAGGCTTAGAAGCGCAGATACGCAGTATTTT. The encoded protein is CASSLSRLRSADTQYF.

The J gene is TRBJ2-5, the V gene TRBV3-1 (or the pseudogene TRBV3-2); 7 bases map to TRBD2. Germline values: CDR1 LGHDT, CDR2 YNNKEL (reference sequence). Trimming took 8 bases from V and 5 from J; bases not matched to a gene: 8. The CDR3 has 13 residues. DNA for the CDR3: TGTGCCAGCGCTCGACTAGCAGAGGAGACCCAGTACTTC. Residues: CASARLAEETQYF.

This rearrangement joins TRBV28 to TRBJ2-7; 7 bases map to TRBD2. The CDR3 runs to 15 residues. The trim removed 5 bases at V and 2 bases at J, leaving 9 bases unmatched. CDR1 and CDR2 (germline): MDHEN, SYDVKM. CDR3: CASSPELAAPYEQYF. The CDR3 region has the DNA TGTGCCAGCAGTCCCGAGCTAGCGGCCCCCTACGAGCAGTACTTC.

The chain combines TRBV4-2 with TRBJ1-4; D ambiguous. V lost 2 bases and J 5 bases, leaving 18 bases between the germline ends. The CDR3 has 17 amino acids. The germline CDR1 and CDR2 sequences are LGHNA and YNFKEQ. CDR3 in amino acids: CASSQKALLNNNEKLFF. The CDR3, as DNA: TGTGCCAGCAGCCAAAAAGCTTTGCTCAATAACAATGAAAAACTGTTTTTT.